Following are 17 T cell receptor beta chains from one sample sequenced in a study of STAT5B mutations in CD4+ large granular lymphocyte leukemia (dated by TCRdb to 2021 to 2024). Library preparation was by the immunoSEQ multiplex PCR assay. Drawn from immuneACCESS, this table holds only the in-frame rearrangements with V and J called that TCRdb kept. Clones are partly lost; checked studies trace under half to an unresolved V gene and leave the rest unexplained. This sample holds 40,000 or so clones; around 72% were observed only once. The ten largest clones represent around 0.5% of the sample. Sequenced input: CD4+ T cells from blood buffy coats. Every receptor here comes from a human donor in good health.

V and J are TRBV7-2 and TRBJ1-4, with unresolved D. Germline-derived CDR1 and CDR2 are SGHTA and FQGNSA. CDR3 size: 15 residues. Trimming shortened V by 6 bases and J by 7 bases, and 18 bases separated the two germline ends. The CDR3 DNA reads TGTGCCAGCAGACCGGCGGCCGGAGCAAGTGAAAAACTGTTTTTT. Encoded protein: CASRPAAGASEKLFF.

The gene calls are TRBV2 and TRBJ2-5; the D is unclear. The CDR3 has 13 residues. Trimming shortened V by 4 bases and J by 3 bases, and 9 bases separated the two germline ends. CDR1 SNHLY and CDR2 FYNNEI come from the germline V gene. The CDR3 reads CASSVFDEETQYF. The CDR3 nucleotides are TGTGCCAGCAGTGTATTCGATGAAGAGACCCAGTACTTC.

The V and J genes are TRBV5-1 and TRBJ2-2; D unclear. Trimming stripped 2 bases from V and 1 base from J, with 9 bases between. The CDR3 runs 15 residues. CDR1 is SGHRS, CDR2 YFSETQ, per germline. The CDR3 nucleotides are TGCGCCAGCAGCTTTGACTGGCGGAACACCGGGGAGCTGTTTTTT. This codes for CASSFDWRNTGELFF.

This clone was found a few times. The chain combines TRBV6-1 with TRBJ1-4; 9 nucleotides line up with TRBD1. The CDR3 extends over 16 amino acids. V was pared by 4 bases and J by 8 bases, with 11 bases of the junction left unmatched. Germline V gene sequence: CDR1 MNHNS, CDR2 SASEGT. The CDR3 DNA reads as TGTGCCAGCAGTGTGTCTTGGGGACAGGGTGACGAAAAACTGTTTTTT. Residues: CASSVSWGQGDEKLFF.

The gene calls are TRBV5-1 and TRBJ2-5, with D uncertain. CDR3 length equals 18 residues. Trimming removed 0 bases at V and 2 bases at J, with 20 bases between. Germline V CDR1 and CDR2: SGHRS, YFSETQ. Here the CDR3 reads CASSLAKQSISYQETQYF. CDR3 DNA sequence: TGCGCCAGCAGCTTGGCCAAACAGAGTATCAGTTATCAAGAGACCCAGTACTTC.

V usage is TRBV2 and J usage is TRBJ1-1; D is perhaps TRBD1 (5 bases). CDR1 is SNHLY, CDR2 FYNNEI, per germline. Trimming stripped 2 bases from V and 4 bases from J, with 11 bases between. The CDR3 contains 14 residues. CDR3 sequence (DNA): TGTGCCAGCAGTGAATGGGGACTAGGCACTGAAGCTTTCTTT. Translation: CASSEWGLGTEAFF.

The DNA for the CDR3 is TGTGCCAGCAGCTTACAGGGACTAGGGGTTGAGCAGTTCTTC. Encoded protein: CASSLQGLGVEQFF. The chain uses TRBV7-7 and TRBJ2-1; 8 positions agree with TRBD2. Germline V CDR1 and CDR2: SSHAT, FNYEAQ (reference sequence). This CDR3 spans 14 amino acids. Trimming at V came to 2 bases and at J to 9 bases, leaving 6 bases not matched to a gene. The full variable domain, its missing parts supplied by reference TRBV7-7 and TRBJ2-1, is GAGVSQSPRYKVTKRGQDVTLRCDPISSHATLYWYQQALGQGPEFLTYFNYEAQPDKSGLPSDRFSAERPEGSISTLTIQRTEQRDSAMYRCASSLQGLGVEQFFGPGTRLTVL.

V gene TRBV7-9 combines with J gene TRBJ2-3; TRBD2 matches 11 bases. The germline V gene has CDR1 SEHNR and CDR2 FQNEAQ (reference sequence). This CDR3 has 17 residues. The junction had 4 bases not matched to a gene; V was cut back by 2 bases and J by 0 bases. The CDR3 loop is CASSLTSGSGSTDTQYF. Written as DNA, the CDR3 is TGTGCCAGCAGCTTAACTAGCGGGAGTGGGAGCACAGATACGCAGTATTTT.

The chain recombines TRBV7-3 with TRBJ2-2; 8 bases fit TRBD2. The V and J ends lost 5 bases and 0 bases, in that order; junction bases with no gene match: 5. The germline gives CDR1 SGHTA, CDR2 FQGTGA. The CDR3 has 16 residues. CDR3 amino acids: CASSVLAAPNTGELFF. CDR3 nucleotide sequence: TGTGCCAGCAGCGTACTAGCGGCCCCGAACACCGGGGAGCTGTTTTTT.

CDR3 loop: CASSSPGRSTDTQYF. CDR3 nucleotide sequence: TGCGCCAGCAGCTCACCGGGCCGAAGCACAGATACGCAGTATTTT. The genes are TRBV5-1 and TRBJ2-3; no reliable D call. There are 15 residues in the CDR3. Germline V gives CDR1 SGHRS, CDR2 YFSETQ. V was trimmed by 3 bases and J by 0 bases, leaving 11 bases between them.

This sequence joins TRBV11-3 and TRBJ2-1; 10 nucleotides line up with TRBD1. Germline V lookup: CDR1 SGHNT, CDR2 YENEEA. The V segment lost 1 base and the J segment 2 bases; nucleotides outside the gene matches: 8. The CDR3 contains 18 residues. CDR3 sequence: CASSLVQVTGGTYNEQFF. The CDR3 DNA reads as TGTGCCAGCAGCTTAGTACAAGTGACAGGGGGCACCTACAATGAGCAGTTCTTC. Combining the CDR3 with reference TRBV11-3 and TRBJ2-1 gives the whole variable domain EAGVVQSPRYKIIEKKQPVAFWCNPISGHNTLYWYLQNLGQGPELLIRYENEEAVDDSQLPKDRFSAERLKGVDSTLKIQPAELGDSAVYLCASSLVQVTGGTYNEQFFGPGTRLTVL.

The chain employs TRBV7-2 and TRBJ2-5; no clear D. Germline V gene sequence: CDR1 SGHTA, CDR2 FQGNSA. The CDR3 is made up of 11 amino acids. V shed 4 bases and J shed 1 base, with 1 base lying between them. The CDR3 loop reads CASSSQETQYF. The DNA of the CDR3 is TGTGCCAGCAGCTCCCAAGAGACCCAGTACTTC.

The chain links TRBV6-5 to TRBJ2-7; tentative D call: TRBD1 (6 bases). The length of the CDR3 is 14 residues. Germline CDR1 reads MNHEY; CDR2 reads SVGAGI. Trimming took 5 bases from V and 6 from J, leaving 17 bases between them. The CDR3 region has the DNA TGTGCCAGCAGTCGAGGGCGGCAGGGGTCCGAGCAGTACTTC. Translated, it gives CASSRGRQGSEQYF.

The J gene is TRBJ2-5, the V gene TRBV5-1, with 10 bases identical to TRBD1. The CDR3 totals 13 residues. Per germline, CDR1 SGHRS and CDR2 YFSETQ. The V and J ends lost 7 bases and 4 bases, in that order; junction bases with no gene match: 4. The DNA for the CDR3 is TGCGCCAGCGGGAGGACAGGGGGAGAGACCCAGTACTTC. Translation gives CASGRTGGETQYF.

The V call is TRBV10-3, the J call TRBJ2-6; D unclear. The V and J ends lost 8 bases and 2 bases respectively, with 7 bases between them. The CDR3 consists of 13 residues. The germline V gene encodes CDR1 ENHRY and CDR2 SYGVKD. DNA of the CDR3: TGTGCCATCCGCTTAACTGGGGCCAACGTCCTGACTTTC. Translated: CAIRLTGANVLTF.

The chain links TRBV6-5 to TRBJ2-5; D might be TRBD1 (6 bases). The end of the DNA fits TRBJ2-7 better, so the J call may be wrong. This CDR3 comprises 14 residues. Germline V gene lookup returns CDR1 MNHEY and CDR2 SVGAGI. The CDR3 DNA follows: TGTGCCAGCAGCTCCAGGGGCCAGGGTTACGAGCAGTACTTC. Encoded protein: CASSSRGQGYEQYF.

This clone occurred once. The rearrangement uses TRBV2 and TRBJ2-3; TRBD2 matches at 10 bases. Germline trimming cut 7 bases from V and 4 bases from J; bases unmatched to any gene: 5. The CDR3 consists of 14 residues. Germline CDR1 is SNHLY and CDR2 is FYNNEI. Here the CDR3 reads CASIGLAVADTQYF. The CDR3, as DNA: TGTGCCAGCATCGGACTAGCGGTCGCAGATACGCAGTATTTT.